The T cell receptor (beta chain) described here comes from a study of blood T cell repertoires in COVID-19. Each participant's cohort was designated according to participant-reported clinical history. TCRdb's table, derived via immunoSEQ multiplex PCR, lists solely in-frame clones and lacks some. The top ten clones hold approximately 10% of a sample with hundreds of thousands of clones, more than 75% of them seen once. V was clipped by 4 bases and J by 5 bases, with 5 bases between them. The CDR3 loop spans 12 amino acids. CDR1 is LGHDT, CDR2 YNNKEL, per germline (reference sequence). The source of this sequence is a woman aged 45-59 years who had recovered from COVID-19. Sequencing used PBMCs or T cells enriched from blood (not recorded which). The chain has TRBV3-1 (or the pseudogene TRBV3-2) and TRBJ2-2; no reliable D call. The CDR3 spells CASSLPTGELFF. CDR3 nucleotides: TGTGCCAGCAGCCTTCCAACCGGGGAGCTGTTTTTT.